The 11 T cell receptor beta chains reported below all come from one sample, sequenced in a study of cytomegalovirus exposure and HLA in healthy donors. PCR primers comprised 60 Vbeta and 13 Jbeta primers. Clones were read by immunoSEQ multiplex PCR, and TCRdb kept only the in-frame ones, dropping some. The data hold 160,000 or so clones, with around 80% observed a single time. The sample was PBMCs. These receptors all come from a woman in her 40s in good health and CMV-seronegative.

J is TRBJ2-7 and V is TRBV14, with TRBD1 as a possible D gene (5 bases). V gave up 1 base and J gave up 6 bases, with 13 bases separating them. The CDR3 extends over 14 amino acids. Germline V gives CDR1 SGHDN, CDR2 FVKESK. CDR3 in DNA: TGTGCCAGCAGCCAAGTTGGGCAGGGCGGCGAGCAGTACTTC. Translation: CASSQVGQGGEQYF.

V usage is TRBV5-1 and J usage is TRBJ1-2; D perhaps matches TRBD1 (5 bases). The V gene lost 4 bases and the J gene lost 0 bases, with 10 bases spanning the gap. Germline CDR1 SGHRS, CDR2 YFSETQ. The CDR3 covers 14 residues. CDR3 in DNA: TGCGCCAGCAGCCGCGGGGGAACTAACTATGGCTACACCTTC. The encoded protein is CASSRGGTNYGYTF. The variable domain in full, with the rest retrieved from reference TRBV5-1 and TRBJ1-2, is KAGVTQTPRYLIKTRGQQVTLSCSPISGHRSVSWYQQTPGQGLQFLFEYFSETQRNKGNFPGRFSGRQFSNSRSEMNVSTLELGDSALYLCASSRGGTNYGYTFGSGTRLTVV.

The rearrangement uses TRBV18 and TRBJ1-6, with 9 bases lining up with TRBD1. Unmatched junction bases numbered 1, after V lost 3 bases and J lost 4 bases. Germline lookup yields CDR1 KGHSH and CDR2 LQKENI. The CDR3 covers 15 residues. CDR3 residues: CASSPGTGYNSPLHF. In DNA form, the CDR3 reads TGTGCCAGCTCACCTGGGACAGGGTATAATTCACCCCTCCACTTT.

This chain links TRBV5-6 with TRBJ2-7, with D hard to call. V was trimmed by 2 bases and J by 3 bases, leaving 12 bases between them. Germline V gene data show CDR1 as SGHDT and CDR2 as YYEEEE. The CDR3 contains 14 residues. The DNA of the CDR3 is TGTGCCAGCAGCTTCGGCACTGGAGTCTACGAGCAGTACTTC. It specifies CASSFGTGVYEQYF.

CDR3 DNA sequence: TGTGCCAGCAGTGTGGCAGGGCGCTACGAGCAGTACTTC. As protein: CASSVAGRYEQYF. The chain couples TRBV6-1 to TRBJ2-7, with D perhaps TRBD1 (5 bases). This CDR3 is built from 13 residues. In germline, CDR1 is MNHNS, CDR2 SASEGT. Trimming removed 4 bases from V and 3 bases from J, with 10 bases in between.

The rearrangement joins TRBV6-5 to TRBJ1-1; unclear D gene. CDR1 and CDR2 (germline): MNHEY, SVGAGI. The CDR3 length is 11 residues. Trimming took 7 bases from V and 7 from J, leaving 10 bases between them. CDR3 nucleotides: TGTGCCAGCACGCGAGGAAATGAAGCTTTCTTT. It codes for CASTRGNEAFF.

The chain couples TRBV7-9 to TRBJ1-1; 8 bases are a match to TRBD1. CDR1 SEHNR and CDR2 FQNEAQ come from the germline V gene (reference sequence). CDR3 length equals 14 residues. The junction had 4 bases not matched to a gene; V was cut back by 6 bases and J by 1 base. The CDR3 here is CASRLQGENTEAFF. In nucleotides, the CDR3 is TGTGCCAGCAGGTTACAGGGGGAGAACACTGAAGCTTTCTTT.

V and J are TRBV2 and TRBJ2-3; TRBD1 agrees at 7 bases. The germline V gene has CDR1 SNHLY and CDR2 FYNNEI. V trimming: 1 base; J trimming: 7 bases; junction bases outside the gene matches: 8. This CDR3 is built from 15 residues. Here the CDR3 reads CASSEGGTATNTQYF. CDR3 bases: TGTGCCAGCAGTGAAGGAGGGACAGCTACGAATACGCAGTATTTT.

The chain has TRBV7-6 and TRBJ1-1; D not certain. CDR1 is SGHVS, CDR2 FNYEAQ, per germline. Trimming stripped 4 bases from V and 1 base from J, with 10 bases between. The CDR3 extends over 14 amino acids. CDR3 loop: CASSSLTGNTEAFF. DNA of the CDR3: TGTGCCAGCAGCTCATTGACGGGGAACACTGAAGCTTTCTTT. The full variable domain, with the rest looked up from reference TRBV7-6 and TRBJ1-1, is GAGVSQSPRYKVTKRGQDVALRCDPISGHVSLYWYRQALGQGPEFLTYFNYEAQQDKSGLPNDRFSAERPEGSISTLTIQRTEQRDSAMYRCASSSLTGNTEAFFGQGTRLTVV.

The rearrangement joins TRBV28 to TRBJ2-6, with D perhaps matching TRBD2 (5 bases). This CDR3 has 19 amino acids. Germline CDR1 and CDR2: MDHEN and SYDVKM. V lost 3 bases to trimming and J lost 0 bases, with 18 bases between them. As DNA, the CDR3 is TGTGCCAGCAGTTTTCGAGGACTGATCCCCCTCTCTGGGGCCAACGTCCTGACTTTC. Protein: CASSFRGLIPLSGANVLTF.

V gene TRBV2 combines with J gene TRBJ2-7; D may be TRBD1 (6 bases). The germline gives CDR1 SNHLY, CDR2 FYNNEI. V was clipped by 5 bases and J by 6 bases, with 20 bases between them. The CDR3 has 15 amino acids. The CDR3 DNA reads as TGTGCCAGCAGTACACAGGGCCTCGGTGTGGGCGAGCAGTACTTC. Residues: CASSTQGLGVGEQYF.